This T cell receptor (beta chain) was captured in a study of cytomegalovirus exposure and HLA in healthy donors. Trimming took 5 bases from V and 4 from J; bases not matched to a gene: 11. The V gene's germline CDR1 is SGHTA and CDR2 FQGTGA. The length of the CDR3 is 15 residues. Study-wide findings and caveats: Reportedly, HLA-A and HLA-B alleles of most subjects were accurately predicted from TCR beta. The authors later found most CMV-associated TCR beta chains appeared HLA-restricted. In a later analysis, at a false discovery rate of 0.05, over 15,000 TCR beta sequences matched HLA alleles. For TCR beta chains, V- and J-gene trimming was later linked to a missense DCLRE1C variant.

With 60 Vbeta and 13 Jbeta primers, the PCR was carried out. Sequencing used immunoSEQ multiplex PCR; TCRdb keeps in-frame clones, though not all of them. This sample carries around 160,000 clones, 60% to 85% of them seen once, and the ten largest clones take 13%. In regard to this clone: The antigen is not known.

The TCR sequence derives from a man aged 35 to 55 in good health and CMV-seropositive. This chain joins TRBV7-3 and TRBJ2-7; 7 nucleotides agree with TRBD1. The sample comprised PBMCs. The CDR3 DNA follows: TGTGCCAGCAGCCTATCCGGGACAGTACCTTACGAGCAGTACTTC. Translated, it gives CASSLSGTVPYEQYF.